This T cell receptor beta chain was recorded in a study of cytomegalovirus exposure and HLA in healthy donors. A multiplex PCR was run with 60 Vbeta primers and 13 Jbeta primers. Method: immunoSEQ multiplex PCR; TCRdb's copy keeps in-frame clones and lacks some. The sample records about 150,000 clones, 82% being singletons. Note on this clone: Its antigen is not known.

Findings of the study overall: In a later analysis, most CMV-associated TCR beta chains appeared HLA-restricted. There were some public TCRs occurring in many donors, but most TCR sequences were rare. Later analysis identified a missense DCLRE1C variant that was linked to TCR beta V- and J-gene trimming. The study listed 164 cytomegalovirus-associated TCR beta chains.

Germline assignment: CDR1 SGHAT and CDR2 FQNNGV. The CDR3 covers 16 residues. The ends lost 1 base at V and 6 bases at J; junction bases unmatched: 3. Sequencing was performed on PBMCs. This rearrangement joins TRBV11-2 to TRBJ2-1; the match to TRBD2 covers 13 bases. The clonotype comes from a male donor in good health and CMV-seronegative. The DNA for the CDR3 is TGTGCCAGCAGCTTAGTGACTAGCGGGGGGTCCAATGAGCAGTTCTTC. Its translation is CASSLVTSGGSNEQFF.